This TCR beta chain was retrieved from a study of blood T cell repertoires in COVID-19. Background on the study: COVID-19 samples collected from the United States, Italy and Spain covered acute and convalescent phases. T cells, B-cell-depleted T cells, or PBMCs provided the cDNA or gDNA that served as material.

This CDR3 spans 14 amino acids. Germline V gene lookup returns CDR1 SNHLY and CDR2 FYNNEI. Trimming left V 4 bases short and J 4 bases short, with 10 bases between. This clone was observed a handful of times. Using immunoSEQ multiplex PCR, the repertoire was profiled, and TCRdb retains in-frame clones only, with some absent. Of more than 100,000 clones listed, 88% are singletons. Sequenced: peripheral blood. The rearrangement links TRBV2 to TRBJ2-2; D gene unclear. This TCR was recovered from a man aged 65 to 79 with active COVID-19. In DNA, the CDR3 is TGTGCCAGCAGTGGGTCAGGCCGCACCGGGGAGCTGTTTTTT. Amino acids: CASSGSGRTGELFF.